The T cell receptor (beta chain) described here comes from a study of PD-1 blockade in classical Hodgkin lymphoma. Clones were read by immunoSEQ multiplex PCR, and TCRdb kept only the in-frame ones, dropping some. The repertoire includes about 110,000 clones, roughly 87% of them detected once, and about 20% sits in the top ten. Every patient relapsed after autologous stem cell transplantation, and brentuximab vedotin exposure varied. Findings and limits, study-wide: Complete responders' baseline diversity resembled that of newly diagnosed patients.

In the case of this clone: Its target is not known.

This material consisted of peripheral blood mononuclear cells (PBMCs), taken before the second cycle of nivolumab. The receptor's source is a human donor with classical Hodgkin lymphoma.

CDR3 amino acids: CASSPAGTGGYEQYF. The CDR3 region has the DNA TGTGCCAGCTCACCAGCAGGGACAGGGGGCTACGAGCAGTACTTC. V and J are TRBV18 and TRBJ2-7; 11 positions agree with TRBD1. The CDR3 totals 15 residues. V gave up 2 bases and J gave up 3 bases; unmatched junction bases: 3. Germline CDR1 and CDR2: KGHSH and LQKENI.